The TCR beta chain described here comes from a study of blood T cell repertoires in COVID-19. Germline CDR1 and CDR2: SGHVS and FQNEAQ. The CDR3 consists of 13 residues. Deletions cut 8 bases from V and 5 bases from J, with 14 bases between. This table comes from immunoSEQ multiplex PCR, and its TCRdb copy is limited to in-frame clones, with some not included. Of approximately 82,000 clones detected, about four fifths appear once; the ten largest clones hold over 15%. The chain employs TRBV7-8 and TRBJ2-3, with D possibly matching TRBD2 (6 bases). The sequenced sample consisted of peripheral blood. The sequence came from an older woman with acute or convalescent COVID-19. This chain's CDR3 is CASPDEEGDTQYF. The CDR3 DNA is TGTGCCAGCCCTGACGAGGAGGGAGATACGCAGTATTTT.